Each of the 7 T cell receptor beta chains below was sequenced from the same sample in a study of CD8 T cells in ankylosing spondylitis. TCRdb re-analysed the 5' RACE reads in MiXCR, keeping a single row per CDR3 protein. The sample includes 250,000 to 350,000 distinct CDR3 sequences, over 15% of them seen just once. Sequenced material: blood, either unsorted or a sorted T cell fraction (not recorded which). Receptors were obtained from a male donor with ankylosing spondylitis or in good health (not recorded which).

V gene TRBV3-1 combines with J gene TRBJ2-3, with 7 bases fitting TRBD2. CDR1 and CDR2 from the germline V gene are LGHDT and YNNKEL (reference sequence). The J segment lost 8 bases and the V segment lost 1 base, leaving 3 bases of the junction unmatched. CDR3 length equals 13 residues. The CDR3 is CASSQGGGGTQYF. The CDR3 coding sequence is TGTGCCAGCAGCCAAGGTGGGGGGGGTACGCAGTATTTT.

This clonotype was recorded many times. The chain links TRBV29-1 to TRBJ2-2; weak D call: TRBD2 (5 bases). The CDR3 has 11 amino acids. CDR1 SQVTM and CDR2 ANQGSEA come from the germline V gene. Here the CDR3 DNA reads TGCGTGGGAGAGTGGGGCGGGGAGCTGTTTTTT. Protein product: CVGEWGGELFF.

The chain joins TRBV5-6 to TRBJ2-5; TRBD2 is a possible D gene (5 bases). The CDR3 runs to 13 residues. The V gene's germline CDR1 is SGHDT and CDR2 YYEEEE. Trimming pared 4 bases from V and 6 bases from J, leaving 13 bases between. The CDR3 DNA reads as TGTGCCAGCAGCCAACCCCGGGGAAAGACCCAGTACTTC. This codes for CASSQPRGKTQYF. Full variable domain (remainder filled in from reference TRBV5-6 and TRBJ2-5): DAGVTQSPTHLIKTRGQQVTLRCSPKSGHDTVSWYQQALGQGPQFIFQYYEEEERQRGNFPDRFSGHQFPNYSSELNVNALLLGDSALYLCASSQPRGKTQYFGPGTRLLVL.

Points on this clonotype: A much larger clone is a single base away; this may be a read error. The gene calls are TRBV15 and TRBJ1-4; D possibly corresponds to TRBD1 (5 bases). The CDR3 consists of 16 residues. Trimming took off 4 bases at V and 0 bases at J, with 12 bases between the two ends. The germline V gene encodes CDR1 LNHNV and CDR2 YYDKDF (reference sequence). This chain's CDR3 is CATSTGTDATNEKLFF. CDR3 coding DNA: TGTGCCACCAGCACAGGGACGGACGCAACTAATGAAAAACTGTTTTTT.

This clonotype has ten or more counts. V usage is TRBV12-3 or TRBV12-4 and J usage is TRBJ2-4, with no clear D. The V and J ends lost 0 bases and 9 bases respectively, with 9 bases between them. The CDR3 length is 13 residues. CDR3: CASSLAQSGIQYF. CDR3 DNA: TGTGCCAGCAGTTTAGCCCAGTCGGGCATTCAGTACTTC.

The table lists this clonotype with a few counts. CDR3: CSARVGVSSYNSPLHF. CDR3 coding DNA: TGCAGTGCTAGAGTTGGCGTAAGCTCCTATAATTCACCCCTCCACTTT. V and J are TRBV20-1 and TRBJ1-6; no clear D. The CDR3 spans 16 residues. V lost 1 base and J 0 bases, leaving 10 bases between the germline ends. In germline, CDR1 is DFQATT, CDR2 SNEGSKA (reference sequence).

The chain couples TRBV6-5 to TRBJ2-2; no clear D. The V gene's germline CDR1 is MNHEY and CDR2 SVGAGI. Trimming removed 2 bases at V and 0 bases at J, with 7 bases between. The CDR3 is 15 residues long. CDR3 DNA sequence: TGTGCCAGCAGTTACCTCGGAACGAACACCGGGGAGCTGTTTTTT. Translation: CASSYLGTNTGELFF.